A single TCR beta chain is shown here with its context. With 0 bases removed from V and 0 bases from J, the gap between germline ends came to 6 bases. The CDR3 has 15 amino acids. Germline V CDR1 and CDR2: WSHSY, SAAADI. These data come from a study of blood T cell repertoires in COVID-19. Study in general: Italy, Spain and the United States were the sources of the convalescent and acute COVID-19 samples.

Authors' processing steps: Reference gene primers were amplified, and this amplification served to estimate nucleated cell counts. The assay was immunoSEQ multiplex PCR, and TCRdb's table has in-frame clones only and misses some. V and J calls and clone size are those listed in that table; D and trimming were worked out from the DNA. The sample lists about 320,000 clones, 85% to 95% seen once, with roughly 3.9% in the top ten. All enrollees were about 18 to 89 years old and from roughly 26 US areas. Within 2 weeks before study entry, exposed participants met a COVID-19 case. The source is a woman in her thirties who had been exposed to COVID-19. Specimen: PBMCs or T cells enriched from blood (not recorded which). This rearrangement joins TRBV10-2 to TRBJ1-3; no clear D. The CDR3 spells CASSESFSSGNTIYF. Written as DNA, the CDR3 is TGCGCCAGCAGTGAGTCGTTCTCCTCTGGAAACACCATATATTTT.